This T cell receptor (beta chain) originates from a study of T cell responses to AZD1222 COVID-19 vaccine. A word on this clone: Its specificity is unknown.

General observations from the study: Within unmutated variant regions lay the reported targets of nearly half of spike-specific TCRs. Among the donors, most were white British and more were female, and clonal diversity was possibly underestimated.

Assay used: immunoSEQ multiplex PCR; TCRdb lists only in-frame clones, some missing. The sample consists of about 120,000 clones, about 93% of them appearing once. Second-dose timings of about 4 or about 12 weeks were pooled. CDR3 size: 13 residues. CDR1 and CDR2 from the germline V gene are LGHNT and FRNRAP. Trimming left V 1 base short and J 9 bases short, with 10 bases between. This sequence joins TRBV12-5 and TRBJ2-1; perhaps TRBD2 as D (6 bases). The sample consisted of peripheral blood, taken 28 days after the second AZD1222 dose. The receptor comes from an adult who received the AZD1222 COVID-19 vaccine. CDR3 sequence: CASGLAPGVEQFF. CDR3 nucleotide sequence: TGTGCTAGTGGTTTGGCCCCGGGGGTTGAGCAGTTCTTC.